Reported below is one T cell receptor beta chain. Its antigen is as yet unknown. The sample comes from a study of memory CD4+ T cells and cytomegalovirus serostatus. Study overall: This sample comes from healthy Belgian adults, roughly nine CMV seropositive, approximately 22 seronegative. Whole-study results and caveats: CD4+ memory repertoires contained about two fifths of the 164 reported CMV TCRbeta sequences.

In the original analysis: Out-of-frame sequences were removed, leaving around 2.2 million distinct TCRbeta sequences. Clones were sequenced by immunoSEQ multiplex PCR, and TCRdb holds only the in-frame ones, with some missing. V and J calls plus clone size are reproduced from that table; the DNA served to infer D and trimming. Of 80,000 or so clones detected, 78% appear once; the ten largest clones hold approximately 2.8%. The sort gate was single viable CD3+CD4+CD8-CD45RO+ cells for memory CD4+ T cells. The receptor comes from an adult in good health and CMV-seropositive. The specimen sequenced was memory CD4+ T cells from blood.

CDR3 in amino acids: CASSLVGDPLNSPLHF. CDR3 in DNA: TGTGCCAGCAGTTTGGTTGGGGATCCCCTTAATTCACCCCTCCACTTT. The chain links TRBV27 to TRBJ1-6, with no clear D. The CDR3 covers 16 residues. V was cut by 3 bases and J by 6 bases, with 15 bases left in between. The germline gives CDR1 MNHEY, CDR2 SMNVEV (reference sequence).